This entry concerns a single TCR beta chain. Antigen: not known. V gave up 3 bases and J gave up 5 bases, with 19 bases separating them. The germline CDR1 and CDR2 sequences are SNHLY and FYNNEI. This CDR3 comprises 16 residues. The record originates from a study of T cell responses to AZD1222 COVID-19 vaccine. Study-level findings and limits: Close to half of spike-specific TCRs reportedly recognize unmutated variant regions. Clonal diversity may have been underestimated in mostly white British donors. Samples come after the peak T cell response, not at day 14. Among those given AZD1222, only six were seropositive at baseline.

Repertoires were generated with immunoSEQ multiplex PCR, while TCRdb's copy carries only in-frame clones and drops some. The profile shows about 150,000 clones, 90% of them singletons. The clonotype originates from an adult in good health. The input for sequencing was peripheral blood, taken on day 0 of AZD1222 vaccination. This chain links TRBV2 with TRBJ1-2; D might be TRBD1 (5 bases). The CDR3 DNA is TGTGCCAGCAGTGACGTTCGCGGCAGGAAGGGGTATGGCTACACCTTC. It yields the protein CASSDVRGRKGYGYTF.